The entry below gives a single T cell receptor beta chain sequence along with its context. As processed by the authors: Reference gene primer amplification in the assay estimated nucleated cell counts. Using immunoSEQ multiplex PCR, the repertoire was profiled, and TCRdb retains in-frame clones only, with some absent. From that table come the V and J calls and clone size; the DNA was used to work out D and trimming. This table holds roughly 360,000 clones, around four fifths found once. This sample was included in a study of blood T cell repertoires in COVID-19. Study overall: The origin of the acute and convalescent COVID-19 samples was the United States, Italy and Spain.

With V trimmed by 5 bases and J by 8 bases, 13 bases remained unmatched. The CDR3 loop spans 15 amino acids. Germline CDR1 is MDHEN and CDR2 is SYDVKM. The J gene is TRBJ1-2, the V gene TRBV28, with TRBD1 identical over 8 bases. The specimen sequenced was PBMCs or T cells enriched from blood (not recorded which). The TCR comes from a woman in her forties or fifties who had recovered from COVID-19. The DNA of the CDR3 is TGTGCCAGCAGTCTACGGACAGGGTACGAATCCGGCTACACCTTC. Encoded protein: CASSLRTGYESGYTF.